Listed below are T cell receptor beta chains from one sample, sequenced in a study of T cells in localized non-small cell lung cancer. Produced via immunoSEQ multiplex PCR; TCRdb's table is partial and in-frame only. The data hold 1,900 or so clones, with around a third observed a single time. Sequences were derived from lung tumor tissue, sampled before any cancer treatment. Receptor source: a female donor of 60 years or more with stage I lung adenocarcinoma. Both conserved end residues are part of each CDR3. The D gene is left open where the match is weak.

V gene,J gene,D gene,CDR3 protein
TRBV18,TRBJ1-5,-,CASSLNGNNQPQHF
TRBV19,TRBJ1-5,-,CASSTPRGGNQPQHF
TRBV6-8,TRBJ2-1,TRBD1,CASSPLDRGEQFF
TRBV12-5,TRBJ2-3,TRBD1,CASGLRAGGVDTQYF
TRBV9,TRBJ2-5,TRBD1,CASSVVGQGRETQYF
TRBV9,TRBJ2-1,TRBD2,CASSEGLAGEQFF
TRBV9,TRBJ2-7,-,CASTGGPQRHEQYF
TRBV9,TRBJ2-2,-,CASDSNGNTGELFF
TRBV11-3,TRBJ2-3,-,CASTEGTDPSTDTQYF
TRBV18,TRBJ2-5,-,CASSPPGVETQYF
TRBV29-1,TRBJ2-7,-,CSVEWVAAPLYYEQYF
TRBV10-2,TRBJ2-1,-,CASSPTTLGEQFF
TRBV11-3,TRBJ2-1,TRBD2,CASSPLAGLNEQFF
TRBV11-3,TRBJ1-1,TRBD1,CASSLGPQGALDEAFF
TRBV19,TRBJ1-2,-,CASSPRNYGYTF
TRBV6-8,TRBJ2-7,TRBD2,CASSYGGRSYEQYF
TRBV6-8,TRBJ1-2,TRBD1,CASSQPGTADGYTF
TRBV29-1,TRBJ1-1,TRBD1,CSVVGTGRMNTEAFF
TRBV6-8,TRBJ2-3,TRBD2,CASSSSGRDLDTQYF
TRBV6-7,TRBJ1-1,TRBD1,CASMGTGFRSEAFF
TRBV11-3,TRBJ1-2,-,CASSLEHIRETNYGYTF
TRBV19,TRBJ2-1,-,CASSIVGSAGNEQFF
TRBV11-3,TRBJ2-1,TRBD2,CASNQAGTSAYNEQFF
TRBV18,TRBJ2-7,-,CASSSIFYEQYF
TRBV28,TRBJ2-5,-,CASSQGGEGTQYF
TRBV11-3,TRBJ2-1,TRBD2,CASSRGLAEYSYNEQFF
TRBV9,TRBJ2-7,TRBD2,CASSGSGLAGEYEQYF
TRBV6-8,TRBJ2-5,TRBD1,CASRGQGLWETQYF
TRBV19,TRBJ1-2,-,CASSIGGGHYGYTF
TRBV11-3,TRBJ2-7,TRBD1,CASSPPDRIHEQYF
TRBV4-1,TRBJ2-2,TRBD2,CASSQGGRGEANTGELFF
TRBV6-8,TRBJ2-1,TRBD2,CASSRTSSANEQFF
TRBV30,TRBJ1-1,TRBD1,CAWSPDRGVSKAFF
TRBV29-1,TRBJ2-7,TRBD1,CSVAPGQGTEQYF
TRBV18,TRBJ1-2,-,CTSSRTSGYGYTF
TRBV5-1,TRBJ1-3,-,CASSLERGPYSGNTIYF
TRBV19,TRBJ1-1,-,CASSRGFSDTEAFF
TRBV11-3,TRBJ2-2,TRBD1,CASSLKPGTGANTGELFF
TRBV29-1,TRBJ2-7,-,CSAAEDHYEQYF
TRBV25-1,TRBJ1-1,-,CASSVDSKNTEAFF
TRBV29-1,TRBJ1-2,-,CSVVEGPYDYTF
TRBV28,TRBJ1-5,-,CASSFRARQPQHF
TRBV11-3,TRBJ2-1,-,CASSLTGRDHNEQFF
TRBV11-3,TRBJ1-4,TRBD1,CASSLVWDRVGEKLFF
TRBV10-3,TRBJ1-2,-,CAISEDPGYGYTF
TRBV9,TRBJ2-3,TRBD2,CASSPVLSGGSDTQYF
TRBV2,TRBJ2-4,-,CASSSGAVKNIQYF
TRBV19,TRBJ2-7,-,CASSIDLTGSYEQYF
TRBV10-2,TRBJ1-2,-,CASMARLTYGYTF